Shown below are 30 T cell receptor beta chains from a single sample sequenced in a study of human T cells and chemical hapten exposure. Each CDR3 protein is one row after TCRdb ran MiXCR on the RACE reads. The table shows approximately 260,000 distinct CDR3 sequences, with around 9.3% occurring only once. Sample time point: pre-sensitization, week 0. As to treatment: therapeutic diphenylcyclopropenone sensitization with weekly scalp DPC. The input for sequencing was whole blood, taken in connection with sensitization to the hapten diphenylcyclopropenone (DPC). The receptors originated from a middle-aged woman with alopecia areata. Some clones in this sample may be carry-over from other donors' samples.

This sequence joins TRBV10-2 and TRBJ2-1; D may be TRBD2 (6 bases). The V end lost 6 bases, the J end lost 10 bases, and 10 bases lay between the germline ends. The CDR3 sequence is 11 residues long. Germline V CDR1 and CDR2: WSHSY, SAAADI. CDR3 in DNA: TGCGCCAGCAGACTAGCCCAAGAGCAGTTCTTC. It is translated as CASRLAQEQFF.

This chain links TRBV6-2 or TRBV6-3 with TRBJ2-5; no clear D. Between the trimmed V and J ends, which lost 7 bases and 5 bases, there was a span of 8 bases. The CDR3 is made up of 11 amino acids. Germline values: CDR1 MNHEY, CDR2 SVGEGT. The CDR3 loop reads CASKNPETQYF. In nucleotides, the CDR3 is TGTGCCAGCAAAAATCCGGAGACCCAGTACTTC.

In its sample, this clonotype was seen a few times. The chain employs TRBV20-1 and TRBJ2-3; TRBD1 matches at 7 bases. CDR3 length equals 12 residues. Trimming took 7 bases from V and 4 from J; bases not matched to a gene: 5. Germline V lookup: CDR1 DFQATT, CDR2 SNEGSKA (reference sequence). This CDR3 reads CSGRGGSDTQYF. The CDR3 DNA follows: TGCAGTGGGAGAGGGGGCTCAGATACGCAGTATTTT.

This clonotype showed up many times. This chain joins TRBV28 and TRBJ2-7; 8 bases are shared with TRBD2. CDR3 size: 14 residues. The germline gives CDR1 MDHEN, CDR2 SYDVKM. With V trimmed by 6 bases and J by 2 bases, 6 bases remained unmatched. CDR3 DNA sequence: TGTGCCAGCAGCGGGGGGGGCCTAACCTACGAGCAGTACTTC. Translated, it gives CASSGGGLTYEQYF. Filled out from reference TRBV28 and TRBJ2-7, the complete variable domain reads DVKVTQSSRYLVKRTGEKVFLECVQDMDHENMFWYRQDPGLGLRLIYFSYDVKMKEKGDIPEGYSVSREKKERFSLILESASTNQTSMYLCASSGGGLTYEQYFGPGTRLTVT.

The chain is built from TRBV4-1 and TRBJ2-1; 8 positions agree with TRBD1. Germline V gene data show CDR1 as MGHRA and CDR2 as YSYEKL. The CDR3 runs to 18 residues. J gave up 6 bases and V 3 bases, and 16 bases lay outside the gene matches. The CDR3 bases are TGCGCCAGCAGCCAGCGAGATATTGGACAGGGTACCTTCAATGAGCAGTTCTTC. Encoded protein: CASSQRDIGQGTFNEQFF.

There are a few counts of this clonotype. The CDR3 nucleotides read TGTGCCTGGAGTGGCCGAGGCACCATCTGGGGGGAAAAACTGTTTTTT. Translating it yields CAWSGRGTIWGEKLFF. The chain employs TRBV30 and TRBJ1-4, with D maybe TRBD1 (5 bases). This CDR3 is 16 amino acids long. V was shortened by 1 base and J by 8 bases, with 20 bases between the two germline ends. Germline V gives CDR1 GTSNPN, CDR2 SVGIG (reference sequence). Full variable domain (remainder filled in from reference TRBV30 and TRBJ1-4): SQTIHQWPATLVQPVGSPLSLECTVEGTSNPNLYWYRQAAGRGLQLLFYSVGIGQISSEVPQNLSASRPQDRQFILSSKKLLLSDSGFYLCAWSGRGTIWGEKLFFGSGTQLSVL.

In its sample, this clonotype was seen many times. This chain joins TRBV29-1 and TRBJ2-3, with 9 nucleotides matching TRBD1. Germline V gene data show CDR1 as SQVTM and CDR2 as ANQGSEA. The CDR3 runs to 15 residues. The ends lost 2 bases at V and 3 bases at J; junction bases unmatched: 6. The CDR3 coding sequence is TGCAGCGTTGAAAGGACAGGGGTACAAACAGATACGCAGTATTTT. It encodes CSVERTGVQTDTQYF.

The V gene is TRBV2, the J gene TRBJ2-1, with 10 bases fitting TRBD2. V lost 10 bases, J lost 5 bases, and 26 bases stayed unmatched. The CDR3 is 20 amino acids. Per the germline V gene, CDR1 is SNHLY and CDR2 is FYNNEI. CDR3 nucleotide sequence: TGTGCCATCCTGAGATGGGGGCCGGGAGGAGCGGGAGGGCCCAACAATGAGCAGTTCTTC. Translated, it gives CAILRWGPGGAGGPNNEQFF.

This clonotype was counted ten times or more. The J gene is TRBJ1-1, the V gene TRBV6-2 or TRBV6-3, with 11 bases that match TRBD1. The junction had 13 bases not matched to a gene; V was cut back by 6 bases and J by 4 bases. Germline V gene data show CDR1 as MNHEY and CDR2 as SVGEGT. The CDR3 totals 17 residues. The DNA of the CDR3 is TGTGCCAGCAGACACCTAGGACAGGGGGCTCGTGGCACTGAAGCTTTCTTT. It is translated as CASRHLGQGARGTEAFF.

V usage is TRBV20-1 and J usage is TRBJ2-7, with TRBD2 matching over 13 bases. The CDR3 sequence is 13 residues long. The V gene end was trimmed by 6 bases and the J gene end by 2 bases; junction bases not matched to a gene: 1. Germline V lookup: CDR1 DFQATT, CDR2 SNEGSKA (reference sequence). The CDR3 sequence: CSAGTSGTYEQYF. In DNA form, the CDR3 reads TGCAGTGCCGGGACTAGCGGGACCTACGAGCAGTACTTC.

The table lists this clonotype with a few counts. CDR3: CSVEFTITDTQYF. CDR3 bases: TGCAGCGTTGAATTTACAATCACAGATACGCAGTATTTT. The V call is TRBV29-1, the J call TRBJ2-3; D ambiguous. V lost 2 bases, J lost 2 bases, and 8 bases lay in between. The CDR3 totals 13 residues. The germline CDR1 and CDR2 sequences are SQVTM and ANQGSEA.

This clonotype has a handful of counts. CDR3: CASSSPGTPSFTEAFF. The CDR3 nucleotides are TGTGCCAGCAGTTCCCCCGGGACGCCTTCCTTCACTGAAGCTTTCTTT. The chain recombines TRBV28 with TRBJ1-1, with D possibly TRBD1 on 5 matching bases. CDR1 MDHEN and CDR2 SYDVKM come from the germline V gene. The CDR3 runs 16 residues. V was clipped by 4 bases and J by 4 bases, with 19 bases between them.

This clonotype appeared a few times. The chain recombines TRBV12-3 or TRBV12-4 with TRBJ1-5; TRBD1 agrees at 11 bases. The CDR3 has 15 residues. The junction had 7 bases not matched to a gene; V was cut back by 5 bases and J by 7 bases. CDR3: CASSRDRGYEQPQHF. The DNA for the CDR3 is TGTGCCAGCAGTCGGGACAGGGGGTATGAACAGCCCCAGCATTTT.

The chain is built from TRBV20-1 and TRBJ2-7; maybe TRBD1 (6 bases). V gave up 2 bases and J gave up 3 bases, with 20 bases separating them. The germline V gene has CDR1 DFQATT and CDR2 SNEGSKA (reference sequence). The CDR3 runs to 16 residues. CDR3 residues: CSARLVRGRGVYEQYF. CDR3 in DNA: TGCAGTGCTAGATTGGTACGTGGCAGGGGAGTCTACGAGCAGTACTTC.

This clonotype appeared a few times. This rearrangement joins TRBV5-1 to TRBJ2-2, with TRBD1 matching over 8 bases. V lost 4 bases, J lost 7 bases, and 3 bases stayed unmatched. CDR3 size: 13 residues. Germline-derived CDR1 and CDR2 are SGHRS and YFSETQ. CDR3 loop: CASSTGQGGELFF. The CDR3 DNA reads as TGCGCCAGCAGCACCGGACAGGGCGGGGAGCTGTTTTTT.

In this sample, this clonotype turned up a few times. This chain uses TRBV10-3 with TRBJ2-5; TRBD2 might be the D (5 bases). The CDR3 has 11 residues. Germline CDR1 reads ENHRY; CDR2 reads SYGVKD. Trimming removed 4 bases at V and 5 bases at J, with 5 bases between. The CDR3 coding sequence is TGTGCCATCAGTGGGGAGGAGACCCAGTACTTC. Amino acid sequence: CAISGEETQYF.

This clonotype turned up a few times. Given a much more abundant clone one base away, this may be a read error. The rearrangement uses TRBV28 and TRBJ2-7, with D perhaps TRBD2 (7 bases). V was cut by 5 bases and J by 6 bases, with 20 bases left in between. This CDR3 contains 15 residues. CDR1 and CDR2 (germline): MDHEN, SYDVKM. CDR3 sequence reads: CASSPLLGGGSEQYF. DNA for the CDR3: TGTGCCAGCAGTCCCCTGTTGGGGGGGGGCAGCGAGCAGTACTTC.

There are a few counts of this clonotype. This chain connects TRBV7-2 to TRBJ1-6; no clear D. The germline V gene encodes CDR1 SGHTA and CDR2 FQGNSA. Trimming stripped 3 bases from V and 7 bases from J, with 10 bases between. This CDR3 region has 14 residues. Here the CDR3 reads CASSLDGMNSPLHF. CDR3 nucleotides: TGTGCCAGCAGCTTGGACGGAATGAATTCACCCCTCCACTTT.

A few counts support this clonotype. This sequence joins TRBV7-8 and TRBJ2-3, with D tentatively TRBD2 (6 bases). The V gene's germline CDR1 is SGHVS and CDR2 FQNEAQ. This CDR3 has 16 amino acids. V was cut by 5 bases and J by 2 bases, with 17 bases left in between. CDR3 nucleotides: TGTGCCAGCAGCATTATCGGTTTAGCGGTCACAGATACGCAGTATTTT. Translated: CASSIIGLAVTDTQYF.

This clonotype was observed a few times. The V gene is TRBV4-3, the J gene TRBJ1-1; D is possibly TRBD1 (5 bases). CDR3 size: 16 residues. CDR1 is LGHNA, CDR2 YSLEER, per germline. The V end lost 0 bases, the J end lost 10 bases, and 21 bases lay between the germline ends. The CDR3 DNA reads TGCGCCAGCAGCCAAGATATCGGGGACCTACGAGCGGGAGCTTTCTTT. It translates to CASSQDIGDLRAGAFF.

V usage is TRBV29-1 and J usage is TRBJ1-1, with D hard to call. The V and J ends lost 7 bases and 1 base respectively, with 7 bases between them. This CDR3 is 11 amino acids long. CDR1 and CDR2 from the germline V gene are SQVTM and ANQGSEA. The CDR3, as DNA: TGCAGCGGGGTTAGGAACACTGAAGCTTTCTTT. Its protein is CSGVRNTEAFF.

This clonotype has more than one count but fewer than ten. The chain has TRBV18 and TRBJ2-5; D is possibly TRBD1 (5 bases). The CDR3 sequence is 15 residues long. The V end was cut by 2 bases, the J end by 2 bases, with 12 bases between. CDR1 and CDR2 (germline): KGHSH, LQKENI. CDR3 residues: CASSPSGQTQETQYF. The CDR3 DNA reads TGTGCCAGCTCACCATCAGGACAAACGCAAGAGACCCAGTACTTC.

This clonotype was counted only a few times. V is TRBV7-9 and J is TRBJ2-3, with 12 bases aligning to TRBD2. The CDR3 sequence is 18 residues long. CDR1 and CDR2 from the germline V gene are SEHNR and FQNEAQ (reference sequence). With V trimmed by 6 bases and J by 0 bases, 10 bases remained unmatched. The chain's CDR3 is CASRLRLGTSGSTDTQYF. The DNA of the CDR3 is TGTGCCAGCAGACTAAGACTCGGGACTAGCGGGAGCACAGATACGCAGTATTTT.

The chain uses TRBV5-1 and TRBJ2-2; no clear D. This CDR3 is built from 14 residues. Germline lookup yields CDR1 SGHRS and CDR2 YFSETQ. The V end lost 3 bases, the J end lost 6 bases, and 12 bases lay between the germline ends. CDR3 region: CASSSGSYAGELFF. CDR3 sequence (DNA): TGCGCCAGCAGCTCCGGGTCGTATGCCGGGGAGCTGTTTTTT. Full variable domain (missing parts from reference TRBV5-1 and TRBJ2-2): KAGVTQTPRYLIKTRGQQVTLSCSPISGHRSVSWYQQTPGQGLQFLFEYFSETQRNKGNFPGRFSGRQFSNSRSEMNVSTLELGDSALYLCASSSGSYAGELFFGEGSRLTVL.

This clonotype was found a few times. V gene TRBV28 combines with J gene TRBJ2-2; D is unresolved. In germline, CDR1 is MDHEN, CDR2 SYDVKM. Deletions cut 3 bases from V and 6 bases from J, with 8 bases between. CDR3 length equals 13 residues. The DNA for the CDR3 is TGTGCCAGCAGTTTGATAGGGCCCGGGGAGCTGTTTTTT. Translation: CASSLIGPGELFF.

This clonotype has a count of ten or more. The chain has TRBV6-5 and TRBJ2-7; the D gene could be TRBD1 or TRBD2 (5 bases each). The V gene's germline CDR1 is MNHEY and CDR2 SVGAGI. V was clipped by 2 bases and J by 5 bases, with 10 bases between them. The CDR3 runs 13 residues. The CDR3 region is CASSYMGTDEQYF. The CDR3 region has the DNA TGTGCCAGCAGTTACATGGGGACGGACGAGCAGTACTTC.

This rearrangement joins TRBV5-1 to TRBJ2-2; D is perhaps TRBD1 (5 bases). The CDR3 contains 15 residues. V was clipped by 4 bases and J by 7 bases, with 17 bases between them. CDR1 and CDR2 from the germline V gene are SGHRS and YFSETQ. CDR3: CASSLGSGASGELFF. The DNA for the CDR3 is TGCGCCAGCAGCCTTGGTTCTGGGGCGAGCGGGGAGCTGTTTTTT.

This clonotype was detected only a few times. The chain uses TRBV6-5 and TRBJ1-2; no clear D. Per germline, CDR1 MNHEY and CDR2 SVGAGI. The CDR3 has 17 residues. Trimming pared 2 bases from V and 0 bases from J, leaving 16 bases between. The CDR3 loop is CASSYLGSTNPNYGYTF. Written as DNA, the CDR3 is TGTGCCAGCAGTTACCTAGGATCTACGAATCCTAACTATGGCTACACCTTC.

The chain couples TRBV12-3 or TRBV12-4 to TRBJ2-1; either TRBD1 or TRBD2 may supply D (5 bases each). With 7 bases removed from V and 2 bases from J, the gap between germline ends came to 15 bases. The CDR3 runs 15 residues. Here the CDR3 DNA reads TGTGCCAGCACCCGGGGCGGCTTCACCTACAATGAGCAGTTCTTC. Encoded protein: CASTRGGFTYNEQFF.

The table lists this clonotype with a few counts. The chain carries TRBV28 and TRBJ1-1; weak D call: TRBD1 (6 bases). This CDR3 is 13 amino acids long. Between the trimmed V and J ends, which lost 5 bases and 6 bases, there was a span of 13 bases. In germline, CDR1 is MDHEN, CDR2 SYDVKM. CDR3 in amino acids: CASSQQGRAEAFF. CDR3 sequence (DNA): TGTGCCAGCAGTCAACAGGGTCGGGCTGAAGCTTTCTTT.